These 15 T cell receptor beta chains were sequenced from one sample in a study of vaccination and CD4 T cells after COVID-19. For these TCRs, the target antigens are not known. Sequencing of DNA taken from cultured CD4+ T cells relied on the Oncomine TCR Beta short-read assay. One entry per CDR3 protein, called by TCRdb with MiXCR from the PCR reads. Found here are around 19,000 distinct CDR3 sequences, about 70% of them singletons; the top ten hold roughly 6%. Treatment reported: roughly 11-day PBMC culture with coronavirus spike peptide pools or control peptides (ViraFEST assay). The specimen was CD4+ T cells from blood, cultured in vitro. The source of these receptors is a human donor who had recovered from COVID-19.

The CDR3 coding sequence is TGCAGTGCTCCAAAGACAGGGAAATTTAGAGGGGGCTACACCTTC. Translating gives CSAPKTGKFRGGYTF. V and J are TRBV20-1 and TRBJ1-2; 7 positions match TRBD1. The V and J ends lost 5 bases and 8 bases, in that order; junction bases with no gene match: 17. This CDR3 comprises 15 residues. From germline, CDR1 is DFQATT and CDR2 SNEGSKA (reference sequence).

V usage is TRBV7-2 and J usage is TRBJ2-1; TRBD1 aligns across 7 bases. V trimming: 2 bases; J trimming: 0 bases; junction bases outside the gene matches: 7. Germline V gene data show CDR1 as SGHTA and CDR2 as FQGNSA. CDR3 size: 17 residues. The CDR3 region is CASSLLPGGSSYNEQFF. In nucleotides, the CDR3 is TGTGCCAGCAGCTTACTCCCAGGGGGAAGCTCCTACAATGAGCAGTTCTTC.

The V and J genes are TRBV27 and TRBJ1-6, with TRBD1 matching 8 bases. Per germline, CDR1 MNHEY and CDR2 SMNVEV (reference sequence). V dropped 4 bases and J dropped 1; count of bases not matched to a gene: 3. The CDR3 consists of 16 residues. CDR3 bases: TGTGCCAGCAGTTCCGGACAGGGTTCCTATAATTCACCCCTCCACTTT. This gives the protein CASSSGQGSYNSPLHF.

In its sample, this clonotype was seen a few times. The chain couples TRBV27 to TRBJ1-2; D is undetermined. CDR1 is MNHEY and CDR2 is SMNVEV in the germline V gene (reference sequence). The length of the CDR3 is 14 residues. V was pared by 2 bases and J by 5 bases, with 12 bases between. The CDR3 loop reads CASSLRQLGYGYTF. The CDR3 DNA is TGTGCCAGCAGTTTACGCCAGCTCGGATATGGCTACACCTTC.

Only a few counts were recorded for this clonotype. V and J are TRBV6-2 or TRBV6-3 and TRBJ1-5, with no clear D. The CDR3 loop spans 13 amino acids. The germline V gene encodes CDR1 MNHEY and CDR2 SVGEGT. The V gene lost 6 bases and the J gene lost 6 bases, with 12 bases spanning the gap. The CDR3 nucleotides read TGTGCCAGCAGCCTAAAGATGATTCAGCCCCAGCATTTT. It is translated as CASSLKMIQPQHF.

The rearrangement uses TRBV28 and TRBJ1-1; 8 nucleotides align to TRBD1. Germline values: CDR1 MDHEN, CDR2 SYDVKM. This CDR3 is 13 amino acids long. The junction had 4 bases not matched to a gene; V was cut back by 6 bases and J by 4 bases. The CDR3 protein is CASRSQGVTEAFF. The CDR3 DNA is TGTGCCAGCAGATCACAGGGGGTCACTGAAGCTTTCTTT.

The chain has TRBV24-1 and TRBJ2-5; tentative D call: TRBD2 (6 bases). V lost 6 bases to trimming and J lost 3 bases, with 16 bases between them. The germline gives CDR1 KGHDR, CDR2 SFDVKD. There are 15 residues in the CDR3. The CDR3 DNA reads TGTGCCACCAGTTCCCACCGGGACTCAAAAGAGACCCAGTACTTC. It is translated as CATSSHRDSKETQYF.

The rearrangement joins TRBV19 to TRBJ2-5, with D possibly matching TRBD2 (5 bases). This CDR3 has 14 amino acids. The V and J ends lost 3 bases and 5 bases respectively, with 13 bases between them. The germline V gene has CDR1 LNHDA and CDR2 SQIVND (reference sequence). This CDR3 reads CASSIRIRGETQYF. The CDR3 DNA is TGTGCCAGTAGTATTCGGATCAGAGGGGAGACCCAGTACTTC.

V is TRBV19 and J is TRBJ1-2, with D possibly matching TRBD1 (5 bases). Germline CDR1 reads LNHDA; CDR2 reads SQIVND (reference sequence). The V end lost 5 bases, the J end lost 7 bases, and 11 bases lay between the germline ends. CDR3 size: 12 residues. The DNA of the CDR3 is TGTGCCAGTAGTGACAGTCACCGTGGCTACACCTTC. Translated: CASSDSHRGYTF.

Only one count was recorded for this clonotype. The V and J genes are TRBV7-2 and TRBJ2-7; possibly TRBD2 for D (6 bases). The CDR3 covers 16 residues. Trimming removed 1 base from V and 1 base from J, with 14 bases in between. CDR1 and CDR2 from the germline V gene are SGHTA and FQGNSA. CDR3 nucleotides: TGTGCCAGCAGCTTAGTAGGGGCTAGCGTTTCCTACGAGCAGTACTTC. This codes for CASSLVGASVSYEQYF.

This clonotype was seen a few times. The chain carries TRBV6-2 or TRBV6-3 and TRBJ1-6; 10 bases align to TRBD1. The CDR3 length is 15 residues. With 4 bases clipped from V and 9 bases from J, the junction kept 6 bases outside the gene matches. Per the germline V gene, CDR1 is MNHEY and CDR2 is SVGEGT. The CDR3 DNA follows: TGTGCCAGCAGTTTCGGGGGACAGGGGATTTCACCCCTCCACTTT. Encoded protein: CASSFGGQGISPLHF.

The rearrangement links TRBV20-1 to TRBJ2-3; possibly TRBD2 for D (7 bases). The CDR3 covers 14 residues. Germline assignment: CDR1 DFQATT and CDR2 SNEGSKA (reference sequence). V lost 3 bases and J lost 6, with 16 bases in between. This chain's CDR3 is CSASRLGGADTQYF. The CDR3 region has the DNA TGCAGTGCTAGTCGTTTAGGGGGGGCGGATACGCAGTATTTT.

V usage is TRBV2 and J usage is TRBJ1-5; the D gene is possibly TRBD1 (5 bases). Trimming took off 6 bases at V and 5 bases at J, with 11 bases between the two ends. Per the germline V gene, CDR1 is SNHLY and CDR2 is FYNNEI. The CDR3 has 13 residues. The CDR3 region is CASRGQKDQPQHF. The DNA of the CDR3 is TGTGCCAGCAGAGGACAAAAAGATCAGCCCCAGCATTTT.

The V and J genes are TRBV6-1 and TRBJ1-5; 7 bases are shared with TRBD1. The J segment lost 6 bases and the V segment lost 11 bases, leaving 19 bases of the junction unmatched. CDR1 MNHNS and CDR2 SASEGT come from the germline V gene. The CDR3 is 16 residues long. The CDR3 sequence is CAGSGQALERGQPQHF. The CDR3 bases are TGTGCCGGATCAGGACAGGCCCTAGAGAGAGGTCAGCCCCAGCATTTT.

The V and J genes are TRBV10-3 and TRBJ2-5; 14 positions match TRBD2. Germline lookup yields CDR1 ENHRY and CDR2 SYGVKD. The CDR3 is 18 amino acids. Trimming removed 2 bases from V and 5 bases from J; junction bases left unmatched: 10. CDR3: CAISEGGLAGVAGETQYF. In DNA, the CDR3 is TGTGCCATCAGTGAGGGGGGACTAGCGGGAGTAGCGGGGGAGACCCAGTACTTC.